Shown below are 4 T cell receptor beta chains from a single sample sequenced in a study of shared clonotypes between healthy human individuals (dated by TCRdb to between 2020 and 2021). CD8 naive samples were obtained by positive selection for CCR7 among CD45RO-negative cells, yielding a CD45RA+CCR7+ population from which TemRA cells were excluded. Preparation of the library involved the immunoSEQ multiplex PCR assay. Here the immuneACCESS table is served through TCRdb, limited to in-frame sequences with V and J called. Missing clones are a known gap in these copies; in checked studies unresolved V genes cover under half, and the rest lacks a known reason. Recorded for this sample are roughly 1,800,000 clones; approximately 95% of them occurred a single time. The ten largest make up under 1.5% of the sample. The sequenced material came from naive CD8+ T cells sorted from blood. The sample's cell subset or site, from its label and the paper: CD45RA+CCR7+. The receptors derive from a man younger than 30 in good health.

The chain has TRBV4-3 and TRBJ1-4, with D uncertain. CDR1 and CDR2 (germline): LGHNA, YSLEER. The V end was cut by 0 bases, the J end by 0 bases, with 11 bases between. The CDR3 extends over 17 amino acids. The CDR3 nucleotides read TGCGCCAGCAGCCAAGATTCGCCCGCTGCAACTAATGAAAAACTGTTTTTT. Protein sequence: CASSQDSPAATNEKLFF.

The chain uses TRBV4-3 and TRBJ2-7; 7 bases match TRBD2. This CDR3 has 15 amino acids. The germline CDR1 and CDR2 sequences are LGHNA and YSLEER. V was pared by 0 bases and J by 4 bases, with 6 bases of the junction left unmatched. The CDR3 DNA follows: TGCGCCAGCAGCCAAGAGTGGGAGGGCCTATACGAGCAGTACTTC. It specifies CASSQEWEGLYEQYF.

The chain is built from TRBV10-3 and TRBJ1-1; no clear D gene. This CDR3 has 15 amino acids. Germline V gene lookup returns CDR1 ENHRY and CDR2 SYGVKD. V lost 2 bases and J lost 1, with 11 bases in between. DNA of the CDR3: TGTGCCATCAGTGAGAGGGTCTCCGGGAACACTGAAGCTTTCTTT. This sequence encodes CAISERVSGNTEAFF.

The V gene is TRBV25-1, the J gene TRBJ2-7; unclear D gene. The CDR3 is made up of 13 amino acids. V lost 3 bases and J lost 10, with 16 bases in between. The V gene's germline CDR1 is MGHDK and CDR2 SYGVNS. CDR3 coding DNA: TGTGCCAGCAGTGAGGTCGGCTCGGCGGACCAGTACTTC. It yields the protein CASSEVGSADQYF.